The rows below give T cell receptor beta chains drawn from one sample of a study of T cell repertoires in cytomegalovirus infection. TCRdb re-called the reads through MiXCR, storing one row per CDR3 protein. The data contain around 710,000 distinct CDR3 sequences, 25% to 30% of them seen just once; the ten biggest clones take up around 14%. These receptors' antigens are unknown. The material was cultured CD8+ T cells from PBMCs, obtained from culture after CMV antigen stimulation. The receptors shown here come from a human donor in good health (CMV status not recorded). Some clones in this sample may be carry-over from other donors' samples. CDR3s leave out the opening cysteine and the closing phenylalanine or tryptophan.

len: 13
j_gene: TRBJ1-4
v_gene: TRBV15
CDR3aa: ATSRSRVLGEKLF

len: 11
j_gene: TRBJ2-7
v_gene: TRBV19
CDR3aa: ASSDGGFYEQY

len: 11
j_gene: TRBJ1-1
v_gene: TRBV12-3/TRBV12-4
CDR3aa: ASSFPPGTEAF

len: 15
j_gene: TRBJ2-1
v_gene: TRBV18
CDR3aa: ASSPNQRTGDYNEQF

len: 13
j_gene: TRBJ2-7
v_gene: TRBV27
CDR3aa: ASSLSSDFYDEQY

len: 17
j_gene: TRBJ1-4
v_gene: TRBV7-2
CDR3aa: ASSLTLSISGTDNEKLF

len: 12
j_gene: TRBJ1-2
v_gene: TRBV7-6
CDR3aa: ASSPAEARYGYT

len: 10
j_gene: TRBJ1-2
v_gene: TRBV7-9
CDR3aa: ASNPTLEGYT

len: 12
j_gene: TRBJ1-5
v_gene: TRBV7-8
CDR3aa: ANRNREANQPQH

len: 12
j_gene: TRBJ2-3
v_gene: TRBV12-3/TRBV12-4
CDR3aa: ASSPSGGRDTQY

len: 15
j_gene: TRBJ1-5
v_gene: TRBV7-8
CDR3aa: ASSPFYGRDSNQPQH

len: 11
j_gene: TRBJ2-1
v_gene: TRBV7-9
CDR3aa: ASSPTDYNEQF

len: 14
j_gene: TRBJ1-1
v_gene: TRBV5-1
CDR3aa: ASSYTGMKSDAEAF

len: 13
j_gene: TRBJ2-5
v_gene: TRBV7-6
CDR3aa: ASSLRPRAVETQY

len: 16
j_gene: TRBJ2-3
v_gene: TRBV4-2
CDR3aa: ASSQDLAGDSFADTQY

len: 11
j_gene: TRBJ1-4
v_gene: TRBV10-3
CDR3aa: AISGTVNEKLF

len: 12
j_gene: TRBJ1-1
v_gene: TRBV6-5
CDR3aa: ASSYLGGKYEAF

len: 15
j_gene: TRBJ2-3
v_gene: TRBV5-1
CDR3aa: ASSLAGRGGSTDTQY

len: 14
j_gene: TRBJ2-7
v_gene: TRBV29-1
CDR3aa: SVEDRLGTEPYEQY

len: 12
j_gene: TRBJ2-1
v_gene: TRBV5-1
CDR3aa: ASSWTSGASEQF

len: 14
j_gene: TRBJ2-1
v_gene: TRBV20-1
CDR3aa: SARDLLAGLNNEQF

len: 15
j_gene: TRBJ1-1
v_gene: TRBV4-3
CDR3aa: ASSHTGQGVIGTEAF

len: 14
j_gene: TRBJ2-1
v_gene: TRBV11-2
CDR3aa: ASRLNRDLFYNEQF

len: 14
j_gene: TRBJ2-7
v_gene: TRBV7-9
CDR3aa: ASSSTSGAPSYEQY

len: 11
j_gene: TRBJ1-5
v_gene: TRBV5-5
CDR3aa: ASSLAPNQPQH

len: 14
j_gene: TRBJ2-1
v_gene: TRBV20-1
CDR3aa: SASRWAQGAYNEQF

len: 9
j_gene: TRBJ2-7
v_gene: TRBV29-1
CDR3aa: SVESATGQY

len: 13
j_gene: TRBJ2-5
v_gene: TRBV7-3
CDR3aa: ASSHRQDYQETQY

len: 11
j_gene: TRBJ1-1
v_gene: TRBV12-5
CDR3aa: ASDKGGNTEAF

len: 18
j_gene: TRBJ2-1
v_gene: TRBV7-9
CDR3aa: ASSSDGGADESPSYNEQF

len: 13
j_gene: TRBJ1-5
v_gene: TRBV27
CDR3aa: ASSWSREGNQPQH

len: 14
j_gene: TRBJ1-1
v_gene: TRBV7-9
CDR3aa: ASSQSGVGPNTEAF

len: 16
j_gene: TRBJ2-3
v_gene: TRBV20-1
CDR3aa: SASQGARNIYGTDTQY

len: 13
j_gene: TRBJ2-1
v_gene: TRBV20-1
CDR3aa: SARGGDPGQGEQF

len: 13
j_gene: TRBJ1-2
v_gene: TRBV7-8
CDR3aa: ASSPHRDRDYGYT

len: 11
j_gene: TRBJ2-3
v_gene: TRBV20-1
CDR3aa: SARDFSTDTQY

len: 15
j_gene: TRBJ1-1
v_gene: TRBV11-2
CDR3aa: ASSLWKVDKMNTEAF

len: 15
j_gene: TRBJ2-2
v_gene: TRBV27
CDR3aa: ASSHRDRGENTGELF

len: 16
j_gene: TRBJ2-2
v_gene: TRBV4-1
CDR3aa: ASSQVGLAGADTGELF

len: 11
j_gene: TRBJ2-2
v_gene: TRBV19
CDR3aa: ATGTSGGLRLF

len: 11
j_gene: TRBJ2-5
v_gene: TRBV12-3/TRBV12-4
CDR3aa: ASRSTGFTTQY

len: 10
j_gene: TRBJ1-2
v_gene: TRBV18
CDR3aa: ASSEGAEGYT

len: 13
j_gene: TRBJ2-3
v_gene: TRBV7-6
CDR3aa: ASSSTGGDTDTQY

len: 11
j_gene: TRBJ1-2
v_gene: TRBV13
CDR3aa: ASSGTGEYGYT

len: 12
j_gene: TRBJ1-2
v_gene: TRBV5-1
CDR3aa: ASSLEVDGDGYT

len: 12
j_gene: TRBJ2-3
v_gene: TRBV7-6
CDR3aa: ASSSELAPDTQY

len: 13
j_gene: TRBJ2-1
v_gene: TRBV7-3
CDR3aa: ASSANLAGAGEQF

len: 13
j_gene: TRBJ2-3
v_gene: TRBV2
CDR3aa: ASSEVQSSTDTQY

len: 13
j_gene: TRBJ2-5
v_gene: TRBV24-1
CDR3aa: ATSAGMSRLETQY

len: 14
j_gene: TRBJ2-1
v_gene: TRBV2
CDR3aa: ASSPRTSGDINEQF

len: 10
j_gene: TRBJ1-1
v_gene: TRBV7-9
CDR3aa: ASSRYSTEAF